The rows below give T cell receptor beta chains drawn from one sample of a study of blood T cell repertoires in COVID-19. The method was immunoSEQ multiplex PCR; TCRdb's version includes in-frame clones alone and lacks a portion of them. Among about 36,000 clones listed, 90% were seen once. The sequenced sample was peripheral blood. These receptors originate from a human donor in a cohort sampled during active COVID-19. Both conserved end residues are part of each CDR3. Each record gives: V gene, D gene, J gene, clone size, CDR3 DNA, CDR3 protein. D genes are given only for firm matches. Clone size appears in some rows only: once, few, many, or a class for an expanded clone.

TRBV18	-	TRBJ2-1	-	TGTGCCAGCCGCGGAGGGAATGAGCAGTTCTTC	CASRGGNEQFF
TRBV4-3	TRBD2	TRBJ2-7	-	TGCGCCAGCAGCCTAGCGGGAGGACGGGAGCAGTACTTC	CASSLAGGREQYF
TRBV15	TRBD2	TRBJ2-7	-	TGTGCCACCAGCAGAGTTAGCGGGAGGGCCTACGAGCAGTACTTC	CATSRVSGRAYEQYF
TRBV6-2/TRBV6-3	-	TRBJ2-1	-	TGTGCCAGCAGCCCCCGTAGCTTTGAGCAGTTCTTC	CASSPRSFEQFF
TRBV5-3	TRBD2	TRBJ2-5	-	TGTGCCAGAAGCTTGGAGACTAGCGGTGAACAAGAGACCCAGTACTTC	CARSLETSGEQETQYF
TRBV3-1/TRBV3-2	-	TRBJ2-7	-	TGTGCCAGCAGCCAAGGGCGGGGAAACTACGAGCAGTACTTC	CASSQGRGNYEQYF
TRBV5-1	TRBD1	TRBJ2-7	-	TGCGCCAGCAGCCTCATGACAGGGTTAAGGGAGCAGTACTTC	CASSLMTGLREQYF
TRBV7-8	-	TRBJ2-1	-	TGTGCCAGCAGCTTAGGAGTTGTGCGGAATGAGCAGTTCTTC	CASSLGVVRNEQFF
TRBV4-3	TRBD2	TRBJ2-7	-	TGCGCCAGCAGCCATGGTGGGGGGGATGCATACGAGCAGTACTTC	CASSHGGGDAYEQYF
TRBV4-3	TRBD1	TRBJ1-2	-	TGCGCCAGCAGCCAAGGGACAGGGCTTTTAAACTATGGCTACACCTTC	CASSQGTGLLNYGYTF
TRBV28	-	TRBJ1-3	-	TGTGCCAGCAGTTTTTCGGTTGGAAACACCATATATTTT	CASSFSVGNTIYF
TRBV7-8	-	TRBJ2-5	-	TGTGCCAGCACCCAAAAATTCAGGGACCAAGAGACCCAGTACTTC	CASTQKFRDQETQYF
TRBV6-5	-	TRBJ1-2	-	TGTGCCACCCGGTGGGCAGGGCCAAACAGTGGCTACACCTTC	CATRWAGPNSGYTF
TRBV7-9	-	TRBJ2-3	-	TGTGCCAGCAGCTTAGCGCGGGATACGCAGTATTTT	CASSLARDTQYF
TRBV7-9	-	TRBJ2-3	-	TGTGCCAGCAGCTTAGAGGCGGGGTTCATAGATACGCAGTATTTT	CASSLEAGFIDTQYF
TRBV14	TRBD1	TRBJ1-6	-	TGTGCCAGCAGCCAACAGTCAACGACAGGGCTCGGGCCCCTCCACTTT	CASSQQSTTGLGPLHF
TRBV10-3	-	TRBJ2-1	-	TGTGCCATCAAATTGGCTGATGAGCAGTTCTTC	CAIKLADEQFF
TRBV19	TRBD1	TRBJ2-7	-	TGTGCCAGTAGTACCGGGACAGGGTCTTACGAGCAGTACTTC	CASSTGTGSYEQYF
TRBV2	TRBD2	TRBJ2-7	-	TGTGCCAGCAAAGGTAGCGGGGTCTCATACGAGCAGTACTTC	CASKGSGVSYEQYF
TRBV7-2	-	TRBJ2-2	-	TGTGCCAGCAGGCGCGGAGGTAGTACCGGGGAGCTGTTTTTT	CASRRGGSTGELFF
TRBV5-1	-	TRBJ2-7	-	TGCGCCAGCAGCTTGGGGACTAAAACCTACGAGCAGTACTTC	CASSLGTKTYEQYF
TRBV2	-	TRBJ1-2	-	TGTGCCAGCAGTGACACAGGTGGGGCGTATGGCTACACCTTC	CASSDTGGAYGYTF
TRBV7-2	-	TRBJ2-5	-	TGTGCCAGCAGCTCTCCGAGAGGGCAAGAGACCCAGTACTTC	CASSSPRGQETQYF
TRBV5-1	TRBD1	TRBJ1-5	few	TGCGCCAGCAGCCCGTCCGGGACAGGGAAAGGGCAGCCCCAGCATTTT	CASSPSGTGKGQPQHF
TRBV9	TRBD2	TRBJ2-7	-	TGTGCCAGCAGCGTAGCTCTAGCGGGTAGCTCCTACGAGCAGTACTTC	CASSVALAGSSYEQYF
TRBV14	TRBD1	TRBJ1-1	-	TGTGCCAGCAGCCAACTAACAGGGGCTCGAATGAACACTGAAGCTTTCTTT	CASSQLTGARMNTEAFF
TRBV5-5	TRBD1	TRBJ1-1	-	TGTGCCAGCAGCTTATCGGACAGGGCGAACACTGAAGCTTTCTTT	CASSLSDRANTEAFF
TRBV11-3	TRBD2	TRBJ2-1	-	TGTGCCAGCAGCCAAACTAGCGGGAGTCCCGGTGAGCAGTTCTTC	CASSQTSGSPGEQFF
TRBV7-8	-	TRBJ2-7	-	TGTGCCAGCCGGGGGGCACGGCAGGGCGTTGGCGAGCAGTACTTC	CASRGARQGVGEQYF
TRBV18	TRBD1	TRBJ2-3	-	TGTGCCAGCTCACATGGGACAGGAGTCAACACAGATACGCAGTATTTT	CASSHGTGVNTDTQYF
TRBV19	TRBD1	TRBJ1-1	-	TGTGCCAGTATGCTCAGGGGGCTCGGTATCACTGAAGCTTTCTTT	CASMLRGLGITEAFF
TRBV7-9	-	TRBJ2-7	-	TGTGCCAGCAGCTTACGACAGCGTGAGCAGTACTTC	CASSLRQREQYF
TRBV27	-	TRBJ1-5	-	TGTGCCAGCAGATCTAACAGGGAACTATATAGCAATCAGCCCCAGCATTTT	CASRSNRELYSNQPQHF
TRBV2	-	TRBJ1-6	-	TGTGCCAGCCCGAGGGGGGGGCCTAATTCACCCCTCCACTTT	CASPRGGPNSPLHF
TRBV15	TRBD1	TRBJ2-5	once	TGTGCCACCAGCAGTCCGGGACAGGGACTCCAAGAGACCCAGTACTTC	CATSSPGQGLQETQYF
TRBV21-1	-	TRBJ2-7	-	TGTGCCAGCAGCAAAGAAATCGGGACTAGCGGACACAGCTCCTACGAGCAGTACTTC	CASSKEIGTSGHSSYEQYF
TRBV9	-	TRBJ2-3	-	TGTGCCAGCAGCGTCCGAGCGGGCACCACAGATACGCAGTATTTT	CASSVRAGTTDTQYF
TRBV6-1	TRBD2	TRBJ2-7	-	TGTGCCAGCAGTGACAGGGCGGGAGGGCCCGGCGAGCAGCACTTC	CASSDRAGGPGEQHF
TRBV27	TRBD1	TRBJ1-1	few	TGTGCCTTATCGGGACAGACGAAGATGAACACTGAAGCTTTCTTT	CALSGQTKMNTEAFF
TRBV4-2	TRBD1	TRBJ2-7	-	TGTGCCAGCAGCCAGACGGGGGTCGGACAGGGGGTTGAGGAGCAGTACTTC	CASSQTGVGQGVEEQYF
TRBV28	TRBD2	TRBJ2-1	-	TGTGCCAGCTGGGATAGCGGGAGGGCGGGGGAGCAGTTCTTC	CASWDSGRAGEQFF
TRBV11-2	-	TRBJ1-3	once	TGTGCCAGCAGCTACATCCGGGGATCTGGAAACACCATATATTTT	CASSYIRGSGNTIYF
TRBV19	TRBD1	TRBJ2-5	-	TGTGCCAGTAGTACGGGACAGGGTAGCGGAGAGACCCAGTACTTC	CASSTGQGSGETQYF
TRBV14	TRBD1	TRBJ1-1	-	TGTGCCAGCAGCCAAGACCCAGGGGGCCGGACTGAAGCTTTCTTT	CASSQDPGGRTEAFF
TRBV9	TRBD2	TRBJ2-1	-	TGTGCCAGCAGCGTAGTGAGTAGCGGGAGGGGTGAGCAGTTCTTC	CASSVVSSGRGEQFF
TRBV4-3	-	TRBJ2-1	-	TGCGCCAGCAGCCAAGATCGAGGCCTCGGGGGGCAGTTCTTC	CASSQDRGLGGQFF
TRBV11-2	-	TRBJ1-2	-	TGTGCCAGCAGCTCCCCTCGACAGATTTCCAACTATGGCTACACCTTC	CASSSPRQISNYGYTF
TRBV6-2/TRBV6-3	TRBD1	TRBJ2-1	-	TGTGCCAGCAGCCCCCGGGACAGGAGGTCCAATGAGCAGTTCTTC	CASSPRDRRSNEQFF
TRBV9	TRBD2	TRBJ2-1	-	TGTGCCAGCAGCGCTAGCAAGCGGGATTTAGATGAGCAGTTCTTC	CASSASKRDLDEQFF
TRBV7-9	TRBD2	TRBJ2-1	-	TGTGCCAGCAGCTTACTGGGGGAGGGATACAATGAGCAGTTCTTC	CASSLLGEGYNEQFF
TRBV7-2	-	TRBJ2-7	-	TGTGCCAGCAGCTCATACAGGGCATCCTACGAGCAGTACTTC	CASSSYRASYEQYF
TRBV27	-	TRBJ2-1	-	TGTGCCAGCAGTCCCCCTCACCCAGCAGGAGGGCCGCTAAATGAGCAGTTCTTC	CASSPPHPAGGPLNEQFF